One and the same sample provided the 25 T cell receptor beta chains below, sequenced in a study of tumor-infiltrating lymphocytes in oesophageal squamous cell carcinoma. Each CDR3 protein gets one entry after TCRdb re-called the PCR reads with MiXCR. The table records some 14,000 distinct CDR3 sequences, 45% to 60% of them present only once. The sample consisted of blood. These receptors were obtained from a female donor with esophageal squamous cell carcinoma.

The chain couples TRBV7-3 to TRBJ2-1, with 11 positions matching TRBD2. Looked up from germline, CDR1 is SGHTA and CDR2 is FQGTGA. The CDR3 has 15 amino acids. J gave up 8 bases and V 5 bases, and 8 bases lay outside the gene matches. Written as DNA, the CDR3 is TGTGCCAGCAGCAAACTAGCGGGAGTTATGGATGAGCAGTTCTTC. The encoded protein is CASSKLAGVMDEQFF.

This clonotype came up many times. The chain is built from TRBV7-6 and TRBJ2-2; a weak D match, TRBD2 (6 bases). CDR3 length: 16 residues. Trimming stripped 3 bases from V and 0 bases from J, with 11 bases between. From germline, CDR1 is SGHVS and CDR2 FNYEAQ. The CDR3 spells CASSFGAGTNTGELFF. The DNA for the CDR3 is TGTGCCAGCAGCTTTGGAGCGGGCACGAACACCGGGGAGCTGTTTTTT.

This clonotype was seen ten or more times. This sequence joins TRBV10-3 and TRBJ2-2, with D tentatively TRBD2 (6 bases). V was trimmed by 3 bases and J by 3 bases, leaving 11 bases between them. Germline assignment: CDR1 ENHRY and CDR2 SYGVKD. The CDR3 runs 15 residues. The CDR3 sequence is CAISDWREYTGELFF. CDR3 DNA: TGTGCCATCAGTGACTGGCGGGAATACACCGGGGAGCTGTTTTTT.

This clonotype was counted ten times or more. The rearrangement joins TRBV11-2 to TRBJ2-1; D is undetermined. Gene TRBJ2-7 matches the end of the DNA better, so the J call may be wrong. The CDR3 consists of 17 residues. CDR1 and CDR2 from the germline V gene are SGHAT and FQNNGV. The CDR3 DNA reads TGTGCCAGCAGCTTGCAGGCGGTCCGGAGCTCCTACAATGAGCAGTACTTC. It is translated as CASSLQAVRSSYNEQYF.

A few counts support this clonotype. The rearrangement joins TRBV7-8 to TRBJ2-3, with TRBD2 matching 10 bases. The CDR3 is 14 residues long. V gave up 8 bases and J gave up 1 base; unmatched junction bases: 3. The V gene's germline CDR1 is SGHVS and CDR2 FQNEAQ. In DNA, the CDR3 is TGTGCCAGCGGACTAGCGGCGGGCACAGATACGCAGTATTTT. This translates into CASGLAAGTDTQYF.

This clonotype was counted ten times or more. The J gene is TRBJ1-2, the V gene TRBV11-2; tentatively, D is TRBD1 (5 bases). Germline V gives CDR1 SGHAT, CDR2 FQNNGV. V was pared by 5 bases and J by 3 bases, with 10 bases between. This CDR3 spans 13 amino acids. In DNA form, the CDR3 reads TGTGCCAGCAGCCCCGACAGCTACTATGGCTACACCTTC. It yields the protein CASSPDSYYGYTF.

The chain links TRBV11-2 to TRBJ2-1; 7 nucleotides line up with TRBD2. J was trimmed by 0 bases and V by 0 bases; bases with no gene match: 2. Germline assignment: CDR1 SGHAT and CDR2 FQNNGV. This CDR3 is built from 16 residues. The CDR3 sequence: CASSLDGGSSYNEQFF. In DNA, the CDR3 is TGTGCCAGCAGCTTAGATGGCGGGAGCTCCTACAATGAGCAGTTCTTC.

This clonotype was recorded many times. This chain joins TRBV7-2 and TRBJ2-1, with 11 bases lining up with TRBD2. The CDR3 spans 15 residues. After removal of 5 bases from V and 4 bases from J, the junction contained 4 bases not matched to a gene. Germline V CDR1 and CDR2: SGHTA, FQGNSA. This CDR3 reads CASSTRTSGYNEQFF. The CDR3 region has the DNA TGTGCCAGCAGCACCCGGACTAGCGGGTACAATGAGCAGTTCTTC.

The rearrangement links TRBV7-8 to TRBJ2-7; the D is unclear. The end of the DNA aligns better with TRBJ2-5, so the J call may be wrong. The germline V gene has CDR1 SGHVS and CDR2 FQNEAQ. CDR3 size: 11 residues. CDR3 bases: TGTGCCAGCAGCTTTTTAGAGACCCAGTACTTC. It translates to CASSFLETQYF.

CDR3 region: CASTLIPQAGELFF. In DNA form, the CDR3 reads TGCGCCAGCACACTTATCCCCCAGGCCGGGGAGCTGTTTTTT. This chain connects TRBV5-1 to TRBJ2-2; D remains unclear. Germline CDR1 reads SGHRS; CDR2 reads YFSETQ. This CDR3 has 14 residues. V lost 6 bases, J lost 6 bases, and 15 bases lay in between.

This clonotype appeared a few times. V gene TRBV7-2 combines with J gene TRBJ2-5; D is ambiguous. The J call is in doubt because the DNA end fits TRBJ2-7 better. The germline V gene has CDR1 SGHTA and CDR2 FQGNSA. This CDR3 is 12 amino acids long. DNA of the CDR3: TGTGCCAGCAGCGATTATACCTACGAGCAGTACTTC. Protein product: CASSDYTYEQYF.

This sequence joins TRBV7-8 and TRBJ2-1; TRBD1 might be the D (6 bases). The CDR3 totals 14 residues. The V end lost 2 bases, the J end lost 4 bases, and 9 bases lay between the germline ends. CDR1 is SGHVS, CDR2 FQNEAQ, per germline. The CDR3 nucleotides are TGTGCCAGCAGCTTAATGGGACAATACAATGAGCAGTTCTTC. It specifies CASSLMGQYNEQFF. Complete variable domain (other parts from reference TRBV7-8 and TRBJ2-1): GAGVSQSPRYKVAKRGQDVALRCDPISGHVSLFWYQQALGQGPEFLTYFQNEAQLDKSGLPSDRFFAERPEGSVSTLKIQRTQQEDSAVYLCASSLMGQYNEQFFGPGTRLTVL.

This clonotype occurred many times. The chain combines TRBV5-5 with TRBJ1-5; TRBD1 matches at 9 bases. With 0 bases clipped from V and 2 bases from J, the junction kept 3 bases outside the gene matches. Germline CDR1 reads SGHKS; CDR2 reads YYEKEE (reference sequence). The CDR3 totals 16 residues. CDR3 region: CASSLGDRVRNQPQHF. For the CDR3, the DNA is TGTGCCAGCAGCTTGGGGGACAGGGTGCGCAATCAGCCCCAGCATTTT.

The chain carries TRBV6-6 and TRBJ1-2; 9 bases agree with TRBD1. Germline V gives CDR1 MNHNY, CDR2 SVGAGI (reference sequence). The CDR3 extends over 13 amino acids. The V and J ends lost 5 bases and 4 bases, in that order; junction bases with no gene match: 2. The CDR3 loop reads CASSTDRGYGYTF. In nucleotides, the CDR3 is TGTGCCAGCAGTACGGACAGGGGCTATGGCTACACCTTC.

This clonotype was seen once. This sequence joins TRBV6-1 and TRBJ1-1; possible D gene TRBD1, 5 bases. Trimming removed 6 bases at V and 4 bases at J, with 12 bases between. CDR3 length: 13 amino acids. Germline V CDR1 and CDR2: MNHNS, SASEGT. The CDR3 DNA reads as TGTGCCAGCAGGACGATAGGGGTCACTGAAGCTTTCTTT. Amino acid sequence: CASRTIGVTEAFF.

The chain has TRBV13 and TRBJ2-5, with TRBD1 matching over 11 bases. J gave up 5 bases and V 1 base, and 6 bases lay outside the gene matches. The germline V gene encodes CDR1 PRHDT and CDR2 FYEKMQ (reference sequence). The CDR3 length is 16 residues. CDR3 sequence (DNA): TGTGCCAGCAGCTTAGCCGGGACAGGGGGTAGGGAGACCCAGTACTTC. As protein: CASSLAGTGGRETQYF.

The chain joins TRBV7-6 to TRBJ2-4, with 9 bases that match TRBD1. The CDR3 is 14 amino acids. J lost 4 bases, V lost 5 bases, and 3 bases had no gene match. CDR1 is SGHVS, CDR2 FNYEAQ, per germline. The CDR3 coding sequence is TGTGCCAGCAGCCTGGACAGGGGAAAAAACATTCAGTACTTC. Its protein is CASSLDRGKNIQYF.

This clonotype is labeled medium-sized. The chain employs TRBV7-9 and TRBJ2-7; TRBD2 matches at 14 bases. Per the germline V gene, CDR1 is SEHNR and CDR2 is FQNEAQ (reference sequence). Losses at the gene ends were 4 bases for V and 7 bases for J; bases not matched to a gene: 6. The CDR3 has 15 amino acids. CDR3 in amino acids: CASSSGLAGDREQYF. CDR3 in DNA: TGTGCCAGCAGCTCGGGACTAGCGGGAGATCGGGAGCAGTACTTC.

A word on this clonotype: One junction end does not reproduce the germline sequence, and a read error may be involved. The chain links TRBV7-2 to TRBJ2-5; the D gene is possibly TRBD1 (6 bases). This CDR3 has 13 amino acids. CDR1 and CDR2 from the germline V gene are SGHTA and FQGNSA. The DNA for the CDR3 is TGTGCCAGCAGCTCGGACAGAAATTCACCCCTCCACTTC. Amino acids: CASSSDRNSPLHF.

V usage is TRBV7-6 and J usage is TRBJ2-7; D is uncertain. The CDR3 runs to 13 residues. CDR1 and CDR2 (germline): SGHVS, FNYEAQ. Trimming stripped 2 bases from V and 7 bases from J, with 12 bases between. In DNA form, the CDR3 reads TGTGCCAGCAGCTTAATGCAATACAATGAGCAGTACTTC. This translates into CASSLMQYNEQYF.

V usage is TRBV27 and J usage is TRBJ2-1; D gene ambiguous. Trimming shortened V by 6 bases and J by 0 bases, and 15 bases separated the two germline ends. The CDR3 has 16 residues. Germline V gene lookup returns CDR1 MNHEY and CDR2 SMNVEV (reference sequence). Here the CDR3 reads CASRTLPQSSYNEQFF. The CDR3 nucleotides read TGTGCCAGCAGGACCCTGCCGCAGAGCTCCTACAATGAGCAGTTCTTC.

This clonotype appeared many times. The CDR3 sequence is CASLHRGAGNQPQHF. In nucleotides, the CDR3 is TGTGCCAGCCTTCATAGGGGGGCTGGCAATCAGCCCCAGCATTTT. The chain combines TRBV28 with TRBJ1-5; a possible D gene is TRBD1 (6 bases). In germline, CDR1 is MDHEN, CDR2 SYDVKM. The germline V and J ends were trimmed by 8 bases and 2 bases, with 16 bases remaining between them. The length of the CDR3 is 15 residues.

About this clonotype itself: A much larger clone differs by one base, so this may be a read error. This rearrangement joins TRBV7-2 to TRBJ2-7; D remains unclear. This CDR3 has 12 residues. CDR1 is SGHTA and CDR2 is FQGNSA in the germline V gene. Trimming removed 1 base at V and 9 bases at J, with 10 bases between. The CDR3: CASSLGGMGQYF. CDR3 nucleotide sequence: TGTGCCAGCAGCTTAGGAGGTATGGGGCAGTACTTC.

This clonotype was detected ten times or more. As DNA, the CDR3 is TGTGCCAGCGAGTCCCGGGACAGTAGAGGCACTGAAGCTTTCTTT. It codes for CASESRDSRGTEAFF. The chain joins TRBV19 to TRBJ1-1; 7 bases align to TRBD1. Trimming took 9 bases from V and 4 from J; bases not matched to a gene: 14. CDR1 and CDR2 from the germline V gene are LNHDA and SQIVND (reference sequence). The CDR3 has 15 amino acids.

CDR3 loop: CASSLATAGYEQYF. In DNA, the CDR3 is TGTGCCAGCAGTTTAGCGACCGCGGGCTACGAGCAGTACTTC. This sequence joins TRBV12-3 or TRBV12-4 and TRBJ2-5, with D maybe TRBD2 (5 bases). Matching the DNA end better, TRBJ2-7 makes the J call doubtful. CDR3 length equals 14 residues.